These 27 T cell receptor beta chains were sequenced from one sample in a study of spatial heterogeneity in lung cancer. TCRdb reprocessed the 5' RACE reads with MiXCR, giving one entry per CDR3 protein. Of several thousand distinct CDR3 sequences listed, around 24% are singletons. Stated time point: sample taken at primary tumor resection. Researchers sequenced whole RNA taken from tumor, nontumor lung or frozen PBMC without sorting. The input for sequencing was PBMCs, taken at surgery. These receptors originate from a female donor with early-stage non-small cell lung cancer.

About this clonotype: A library prepared for alpha chains yielded this beta chain as an off-target read; its size is of little meaning. The gene calls are TRBV4-3 and TRBJ2-7; 7 bases map to TRBD2. V shed 3 bases, J shed 5 bases, and the junction held 4 bases outside the gene matches. The CDR3 consists of 13 residues. The germline CDR1 and CDR2 sequences are LGHNA and YSLEER. The CDR3 region is CASSHAGVDEQYF. CDR3 bases: TGCGCCAGCAGCCACGCGGGAGTGGACGAGCAGTACTTC.

On this clonotype itself: As an off-target read in a library built for alpha chains, this beta chain has a frequency of little significance. The rearrangement uses TRBV5-5 and TRBJ2-6; D is perhaps TRBD2 (5 bases). The CDR3 has 17 amino acids. The germline V gene has CDR1 SGHKS and CDR2 YYEKEE (reference sequence). Between the trimmed V and J ends, which lost 0 bases and 3 bases, there was a span of 13 bases. This CDR3 is CASSLESGERGANVLTF. As DNA, the CDR3 is TGTGCCAGCAGCTTGGAGTCCGGGGAACGTGGGGCCAACGTCCTGACTTTC.

About this clonotype: Found in a library prepared for alpha chains, this beta chain is an off-target read, and its abundance has little meaning. The chain is built from TRBV27 and TRBJ2-3; TRBD2 matches at 12 bases. CDR3 length: 18 residues. The ends lost 1 base at V and 1 base at J; junction bases unmatched: 6. In germline, CDR1 is MNHEY, CDR2 SMNVEV (reference sequence). The CDR3 coding sequence is TGTGCCAGCAGTTTATGGACTAGCGGGATGGAAGGCACAGATACGCAGTATTTT. This encodes CASSLWTSGMEGTDTQYF.

About this clonotype itself: This beta chain was picked up by a library intended for alpha chains and is off target, so its count carries little meaning. V and J are TRBV20-1 and TRBJ2-7; 12 bases are a match to TRBD2. CDR1 and CDR2 from the germline V gene are DFQATT and SNEGSKA (reference sequence). The CDR3 consists of 13 residues. After removal of 4 bases from V and 5 bases from J, the junction contained 3 bases not matched to a gene. For the CDR3, the DNA is TGCAGTGCTACTAGCGGGAGGGCCCACGAGCAGTACTTC. It specifies CSATSGRAHEQYF.

The table lists this clonotype with a few counts. The library was designed around alpha chains, so this beta chain is a stray read whose abundance carries little weight. The genes are TRBV6-5 and TRBJ2-5; possible D gene TRBD2, 6 bases. This CDR3 contains 19 residues. CDR1 and CDR2 from the germline V gene are MNHEY and SVGAGI. V gave up 4 bases and J gave up 1 base, with 25 bases separating them. The DNA of the CDR3 is TGTGCCAGCAGTTCTTATTTCAGTGGGACTCGACATGGCCAAGAGACCCAGTACTTC. It specifies CASSSYFSGTRHGQETQYF.

This clonotype is medium-sized by share. The library was prepared for alpha chains; this beta chain is a stray read, so its frequency means little. The CDR3 loop is CASYRGPDTGELFF. In DNA form, the CDR3 reads TGTGCCAGTTACAGGGGGCCCGACACCGGGGAGCTGTTTTTT. The chain combines TRBV7-9 with TRBJ2-2; 9 bases match TRBD1. Germline V gives CDR1 SEHNR, CDR2 FQNEAQ (reference sequence). The CDR3 covers 14 residues. After removal of 9 bases from V and 3 bases from J, the junction contained 5 bases not matched to a gene.

This clonotype qualifies as medium-sized. Since the library was made to target alpha chains, this beta chain is a stray read and its abundance is not meaningful. The V gene is TRBV20-1, the J gene TRBJ2-1, with 10 positions matching TRBD2. J gave up 3 bases and V 5 bases, and 7 bases lay outside the gene matches. Germline CDR1 is DFQATT and CDR2 is SNEGSKA (reference sequence). The CDR3 has 15 amino acids. The CDR3 protein is CSARGLAGDYNEQFF. As DNA, the CDR3 is TGCAGTGCTCGGGGGCTAGCGGGGGACTACAATGAGCAGTTCTTC.

As for this clonotype: Found in a library prepared for alpha chains, this beta chain is an off-target read, and its abundance has little meaning. The CDR3 region is CASSQDRTGVSDTQYF. The CDR3 region has the DNA TGCGCCAGCAGCCAAGATCGAACAGGAGTTTCAGATACGCAGTATTTT. The chain couples TRBV4-1 to TRBJ2-3, with a weak D call TRBD1 (5 bases). The V gene lost 0 bases and the J gene lost 4 bases, with 14 bases spanning the gap. Germline CDR1 is MGHRA and CDR2 is YSYEKL. The CDR3 is 16 residues long.

This clonotype occurred a few times. Little can be read into the size of this beta chain, an off-target read in a library designed for alpha chains. The chain is built from TRBV10-3 and TRBJ2-3; 10 bases align to TRBD2. Germline trimming cut 6 bases from V and 4 bases from J; bases unmatched to any gene: 7. The CDR3 loop spans 15 amino acids. Germline V gene data show CDR1 as ENHRY and CDR2 as SYGVKD. DNA for the CDR3: TGTGCCATCAGCGAAGCGGGAGGGCCCGCAGATACGCAGTATTTT. Amino acids: CAISEAGGPADTQYF.

Relative to its sample, this clonotype is medium-sized. This beta chain is an unintended read in a library built for alpha chains; its size means little. CDR3 in amino acids: CSARGLERETGELFF. CDR3 DNA: TGCAGTGCAAGGGGACTGGAGCGGGAGACCGGGGAGCTGTTTTTT. This sequence joins TRBV20-1 and TRBJ2-2; TRBD2 matches 8 bases. This CDR3 region has 15 residues. The germline gives CDR1 DFQATT, CDR2 SNEGSKA (reference sequence). J lost 5 bases, V lost 6 bases, and 11 bases had no gene match.

As to this clonotype: The library was built for alpha chains, so this beta chain is an off-target read and its size means little. This rearrangement joins TRBV28 to TRBJ2-3; no clear D. CDR3 size: 14 residues. Germline lookup yields CDR1 MDHEN and CDR2 SYDVKM. Trimming took off 2 bases at V and 2 bases at J, with 8 bases between the two ends. For the CDR3, the DNA is TGTGCCAGCAGTTTAAGGCAGGTCACAGATACGCAGTATTTT. It yields the protein CASSLRQVTDTQYF.

The sample holds a few counts of this clonotype. The library was designed around alpha chains, so this beta chain is a stray read whose abundance carries little weight. J is TRBJ2-1 and V is TRBV7-3, with 7 bases aligning to TRBD2. Germline V gene sequence: CDR1 SGHTA, CDR2 FQGTGA. V shed 4 bases and J 1 base; nucleotides not matched to a gene: 10. There are 17 residues in the CDR3. The CDR3 loop is CASSSRGSGPSYNEQFF. For the CDR3, the DNA is TGTGCCAGCAGCTCGAGGGGTAGCGGGCCTTCCTACAATGAGCAGTTCTTC.

This clonotype is judged large. Because the library targeted alpha chains, this beta chain is an off-target read whose size means little. The chain links TRBV4-3 to TRBJ2-1; the match to TRBD2 covers 12 bases. CDR1 and CDR2 from the germline V gene are LGHNA and YSLEER. The CDR3 has 16 amino acids. The J segment lost 4 bases and the V segment lost 1 base, leaving 2 bases of the junction unmatched. This chain's CDR3 is CASSQGTSGDYNEQFF. In nucleotides, the CDR3 is TGCGCCAGCAGCCAAGGGACTAGCGGGGATTACAATGAGCAGTTCTTC.

This clonotype came up a few times. The library was designed around alpha chains, so this beta chain is a stray read whose abundance carries little weight. The rearrangement joins TRBV20-1 to TRBJ2-7; 11 positions agree with TRBD1. CDR1 and CDR2 from the germline V gene are DFQATT and SNEGSKA (reference sequence). The CDR3 has 14 residues. With V trimmed by 1 base and J by 9 bases, 8 bases remained unmatched. The CDR3 here is CSARAGQGVVRQYF. Written as DNA, the CDR3 is TGCAGTGCTAGAGCGGGACAGGGGGTTGTCAGGCAGTACTTC.

Note on this clonotype: Little can be read into the size of this beta chain, an off-target read in a library designed for alpha chains. The genes are TRBV5-1 and TRBJ2-5; D is tentatively TRBD1 or TRBD2 (5 bases each). CDR3 length: 13 residues. Per the germline V gene, CDR1 is SGHRS and CDR2 is YFSETQ. Trimming took off 4 bases at V and 2 bases at J, with 9 bases between the two ends. Here the CDR3 reads CASSLGPQETQYF. As DNA, the CDR3 is TGCGCCAGCAGCCTGGGACCACAAGAGACCCAGTACTTC. Drawing the rest from reference TRBV5-1 and TRBJ2-5, the complete variable domain is KAGVTQTPRYLIKTRGQQVTLSCSPISGHRSVSWYQQTPGQGLQFLFEYFSETQRNKGNFPGRFSGRQFSNSRSEMNVSTLELGDSALYLCASSLGPQETQYFGPGTRLLVL.

This clonotype was counted only a few times. The library was prepared for alpha chains; this beta chain is a stray read, so its frequency means little. The genes are TRBV7-2 and TRBJ2-4, with D unresolved. This CDR3 contains 14 residues. The V gene lost 1 base and the J gene lost 4 bases, with 8 bases spanning the gap. Germline V gene data show CDR1 as SGHTA and CDR2 as FQGNSA. The CDR3 sequence is CASSLVSAKNIQYF. CDR3 coding DNA: TGTGCCAGCAGCTTAGTTTCAGCGAAAAACATTCAGTACTTC.

Note on this clonotype: This beta chain appears as a stray read in a library generated for alpha chains; its size is not informative. The V gene is TRBV18, the J gene TRBJ2-5; D is undetermined. The germline V gene has CDR1 KGHSH and CDR2 LQKENI. Trimming pared 3 bases from V and 2 bases from J, leaving 4 bases between. The CDR3 is 12 residues long. The CDR3 bases are TGTGCCAGCTCACCCAGACAAGAGACCCAGTACTTC. Its protein is CASSPRQETQYF.

In its sample, this clonotype ranks as medium-sized. This beta chain slipped into a library made for alpha chains as a stray read, so its size is not meaningful. The V call is TRBV7-2, the J call TRBJ2-7, with TRBD1 as a possible D gene (6 bases). This CDR3 spans 12 amino acids. The ends were cut back, 3 bases at V and 9 bases at J, with 12 bases in the middle. Germline V gene lookup returns CDR1 SGHTA and CDR2 FQGNSA. The CDR3 protein is CASSFPGQLQYF. In DNA, the CDR3 is TGTGCCAGCAGCTTCCCCGGACAGTTGCAGTACTTC.

Note on this clonotype: Little can be read into the size of this beta chain, an off-target read in a library designed for alpha chains. The chain links TRBV7-8 to TRBJ2-3; 12 nucleotides match TRBD2. Germline CDR1 and CDR2: SGHVS and FQNEAQ. CDR3 length: 17 amino acids. V lost 5 bases and J lost 4; bases outside the gene matches: 10. CDR3 DNA sequence: TGTGCCAGCAGCCGTCGTCCGGGACTAGCGGGTGCAGATACGCAGTATTTT. Protein: CASSRRPGLAGADTQYF.

Concerning this clonotype: This beta chain slipped into a library made for alpha chains as a stray read, so its size is not meaningful. The chain employs TRBV5-1 and TRBJ2-5; weak D call: TRBD2 (6 bases). The germline gives CDR1 SGHRS, CDR2 YFSETQ. Trimming removed 4 bases at V and 4 bases at J, with 14 bases between. This CDR3 is 14 amino acids long. CDR3 sequence (DNA): TGCGCCAGCAGCCCCGGAACGGGAGCAGAGACCCAGTACTTC. Translated, it gives CASSPGTGAETQYF.

In this sample, this clonotype turned up a few times. The library was designed around alpha chains, so this beta chain is a stray read whose abundance carries little weight. The chain combines TRBV20-1 with TRBJ2-3; D possibly uses TRBD1 or TRBD2 (5 bases each). The CDR3 is 14 residues long. CDR1 and CDR2 from the germline V gene are DFQATT and SNEGSKA (reference sequence). The V and J ends lost 3 bases and 1 base respectively, with 11 bases between them. The CDR3 loop is CSASWGSGTDTQYF. CDR3 bases: TGCAGTGCTAGTTGGGGGAGCGGCACAGATACGCAGTATTTT.

Sample share makes this clonotype medium-sized. This beta chain is an off-target read within a library intended for alpha chains, so its frequency means little. The rearrangement links TRBV27 to TRBJ2-7, with TRBD1 matching 11 bases. The CDR3 spans 13 residues. The trim removed 4 bases at V and 6 bases at J, leaving 2 bases unmatched. The germline gives CDR1 MNHEY, CDR2 SMNVEV (reference sequence). The CDR3 spells CASSYGQGAEQYF. The CDR3 nucleotides are TGTGCCAGCAGTTACGGACAGGGGGCCGAGCAGTACTTC.

Turning to this clonotype: This beta chain is off target for a library built for alpha chains, so its abundance means little. The chain has TRBV15 and TRBJ1-2; TRBD1 agrees at 8 bases. With V trimmed by 5 bases and J by 6 bases, 5 bases remained unmatched. The CDR3 loop spans 13 amino acids. Per the germline V gene, CDR1 is LNHNV and CDR2 is YYDKDF (reference sequence). CDR3 nucleotide sequence: TGTGCCACCAGCCGTGACAGGGGCGATGGCTACACCTTC. Its protein is CATSRDRGDGYTF.

By frequency in the sample, this clonotype is medium-sized. The library was built for alpha chains, so this beta chain is an off-target read and its size means little. This chain connects TRBV20-1 to TRBJ2-1; 9 bases are a match to TRBD1. The CDR3 consists of 16 residues. CDR1 DFQATT and CDR2 SNEGSKA come from the germline V gene (reference sequence). V was clipped by 5 bases and J by 1 base; unmatched bases: 9. This CDR3 reads CSAARPGTGSYNEQFF. The CDR3, as DNA: TGCAGTGCTGCCAGACCCGGGACAGGGTCCTACAATGAGCAGTTCTTC.

This clonotype counts as medium-sized. This beta chain is an unintended read in a library built for alpha chains; its size means little. This chain links TRBV29-1 with TRBJ2-3, with D perhaps matching TRBD2 (7 bases). The germline gives CDR1 SQVTM, CDR2 ANQGSEA. CDR3 length equals 15 residues. V lost 6 bases and J lost 1, with 17 bases in between. DNA of the CDR3: TGCAGCGTCCGAGAAGGGGGAGGGCGCACAGATACGCAGTATTTT. This sequence encodes CSVREGGGRTDTQYF.

Remarks on this clonotype: This beta chain is a stray read from a library made for alpha chains; its abundance is not meaningful. The V call is TRBV6-2 or TRBV6-3, the J call TRBJ2-7, with D perhaps TRBD1 (5 bases). V was shortened by 0 bases and J by 6 bases, with 18 bases between the two germline ends. Germline lookup yields CDR1 MNHEY and CDR2 SVGEGT. The CDR3 totals 16 residues. The CDR3 region has the DNA TGTGCCAGCAGTTACTCGGCAGGGTCATTGACGGGCGAGCAGTACTTC. This codes for CASSYSAGSLTGEQYF.

As concerns this clonotype: Since it is a stray read in a library aimed at alpha chains, this beta chain has a size that is not meaningful. The rearrangement links TRBV6-2 or TRBV6-3 to TRBJ2-3, with D perhaps TRBD1 (6 bases). Germline V lookup: CDR1 MNHEY, CDR2 SVGEGT. The V end lost 4 bases, the J end lost 4 bases, and 15 bases lay between the germline ends. CDR3 length: 15 amino acids. The CDR3 reads CASSLGGVRADTQYF. CDR3 sequence (DNA): TGTGCCAGCAGTTTAGGGGGAGTCCGCGCAGATACGCAGTATTTT.